This TCR beta chain is from a study of T cell responses to AZD1222 COVID-19 vaccine. Study findings and constraints: Donors were chiefly white British, with a greater number of females, and clonal diversity was perhaps underestimated. At baseline, just six or seven AZD1222 recipients tested seropositive. Along spike, vaccine-associated CD4 TCRs were found throughout, with dominance at 160-218 and 743-854. Spike-specific TCR repertoires showed rising breadth and depth after two AZD1222 doses.

On this clone itself: Its target is unknown.

Germline-derived CDR1 and CDR2 are SQVTM and ANQGSEA. There are 13 residues in the CDR3. The V and J ends lost 8 bases and 2 bases respectively, with 15 bases between them. TCRdb keeps only in-frame clones here, not all; method: immunoSEQ multiplex PCR. The sample includes more than 95,000 clones, 88% of them seen just once. The V gene is TRBV29-1, the J gene TRBJ1-1, with D possibly being TRBD1 (5 bases). Sequencing was performed on peripheral blood, taken on day 0 of AZD1222 vaccination. The TCR sequence derives from an adult in good health. In DNA form, the CDR3 reads TGCAGCTCCTCGGGGGAATTAAACACTGAAGCTTTCTTT. Its protein is CSSSGELNTEAFF.